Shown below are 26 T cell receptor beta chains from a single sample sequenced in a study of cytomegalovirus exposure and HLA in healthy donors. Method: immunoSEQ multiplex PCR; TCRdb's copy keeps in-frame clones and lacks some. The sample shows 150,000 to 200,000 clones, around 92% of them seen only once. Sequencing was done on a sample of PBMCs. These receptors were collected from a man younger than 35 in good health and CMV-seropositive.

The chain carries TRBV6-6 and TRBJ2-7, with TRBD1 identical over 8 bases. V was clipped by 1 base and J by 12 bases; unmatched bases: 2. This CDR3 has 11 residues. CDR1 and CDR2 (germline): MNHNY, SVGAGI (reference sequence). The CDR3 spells CASSYWDRWYF. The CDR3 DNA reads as TGTGCCAGCAGTTACTGGGACAGGTGGTACTTC.

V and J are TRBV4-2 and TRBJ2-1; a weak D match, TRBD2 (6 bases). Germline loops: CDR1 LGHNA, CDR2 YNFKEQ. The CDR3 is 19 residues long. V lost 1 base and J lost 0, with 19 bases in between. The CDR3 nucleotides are TGTGCCAGCAGCCAAGGGTTCGTTGTGGCGGGACGCTCCTACAATGAGCAGTTCTTC. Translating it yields CASSQGFVVAGRSYNEQFF.

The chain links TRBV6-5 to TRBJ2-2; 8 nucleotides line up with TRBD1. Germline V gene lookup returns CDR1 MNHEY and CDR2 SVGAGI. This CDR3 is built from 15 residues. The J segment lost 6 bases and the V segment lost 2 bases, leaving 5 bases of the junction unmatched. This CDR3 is CASSYVRGQAGELFF. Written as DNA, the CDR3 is TGTGCCAGCAGTTACGTCAGGGGGCAAGCCGGGGAGCTGTTTTTT.

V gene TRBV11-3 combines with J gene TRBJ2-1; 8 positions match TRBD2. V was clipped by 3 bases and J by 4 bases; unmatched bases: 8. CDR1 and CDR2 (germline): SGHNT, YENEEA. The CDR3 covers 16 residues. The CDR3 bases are TGTGCCAGCAGCTTCCGGGCGGGAGGTACGTACAATGAGCAGTTCTTC. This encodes CASSFRAGGTYNEQFF.

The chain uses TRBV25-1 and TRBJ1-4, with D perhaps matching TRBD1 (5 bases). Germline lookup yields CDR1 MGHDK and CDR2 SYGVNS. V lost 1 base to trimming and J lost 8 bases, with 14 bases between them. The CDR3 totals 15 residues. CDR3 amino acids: CASSEFRVSGEKLFF. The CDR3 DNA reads TGTGCCAGCAGTGAATTCAGGGTATCCGGGGAAAAACTGTTTTTT.

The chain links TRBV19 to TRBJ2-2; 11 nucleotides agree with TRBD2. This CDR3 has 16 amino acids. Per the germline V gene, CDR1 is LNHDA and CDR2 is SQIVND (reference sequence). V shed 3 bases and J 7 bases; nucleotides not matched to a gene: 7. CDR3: CASSMGSSGRNGELFF. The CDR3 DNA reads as TGTGCCAGTAGTATGGGTTCTAGCGGGAGGAACGGGGAGCTGTTTTTT.

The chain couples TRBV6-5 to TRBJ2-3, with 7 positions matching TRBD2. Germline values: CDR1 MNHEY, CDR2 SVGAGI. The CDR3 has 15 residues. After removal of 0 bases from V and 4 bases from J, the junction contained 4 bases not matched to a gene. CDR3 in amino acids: CASSYSAGVADTQYF. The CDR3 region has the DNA TGTGCCAGCAGTTACTCTGCGGGAGTTGCAGATACGCAGTATTTT.

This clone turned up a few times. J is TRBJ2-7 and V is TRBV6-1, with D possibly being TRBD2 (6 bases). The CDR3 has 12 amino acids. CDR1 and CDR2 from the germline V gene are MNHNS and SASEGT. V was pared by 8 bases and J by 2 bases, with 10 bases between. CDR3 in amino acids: CASSGGTYEQYF. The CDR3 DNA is TGTGCCAGCTCCGGCGGGACCTACGAGCAGTACTTC.

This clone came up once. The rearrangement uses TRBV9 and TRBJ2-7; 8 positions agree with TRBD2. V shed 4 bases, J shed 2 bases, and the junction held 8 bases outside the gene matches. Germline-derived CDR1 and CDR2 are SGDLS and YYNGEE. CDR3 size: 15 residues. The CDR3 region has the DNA TGTGCCAGCAGCAGAACCCAGACTAGCGCCTACGAGCAGTACTTC. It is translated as CASSRTQTSAYEQYF.

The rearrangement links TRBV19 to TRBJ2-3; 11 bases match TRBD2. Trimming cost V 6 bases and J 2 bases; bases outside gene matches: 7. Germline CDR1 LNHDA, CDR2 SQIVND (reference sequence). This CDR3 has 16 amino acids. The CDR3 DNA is TGTGCCAGTAGCCTTGGGACTAGCGGACTCACAGATACGCAGTATTTT. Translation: CASSLGTSGLTDTQYF.

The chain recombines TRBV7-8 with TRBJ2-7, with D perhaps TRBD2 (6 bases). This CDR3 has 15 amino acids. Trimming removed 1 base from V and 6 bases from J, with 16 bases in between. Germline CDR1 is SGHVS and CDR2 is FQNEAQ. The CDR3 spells CASSLGRGGAGEQYF. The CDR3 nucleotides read TGTGCCAGCAGCTTAGGACGGGGAGGAGCCGGCGAGCAGTACTTC. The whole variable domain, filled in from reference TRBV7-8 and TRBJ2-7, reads GAGVSQSPRYKVAKRGQDVALRCDPISGHVSLFWYQQALGQGPEFLTYFQNEAQLDKSGLPSDRFFAERPEGSVSTLKIQRTQQEDSAVYLCASSLGRGGAGEQYFGPGTRLTVT.

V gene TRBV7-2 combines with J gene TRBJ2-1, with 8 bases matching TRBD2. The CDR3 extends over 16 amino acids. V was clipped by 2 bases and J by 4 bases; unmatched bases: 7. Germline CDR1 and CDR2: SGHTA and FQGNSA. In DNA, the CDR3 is TGTGCCAGCAGCTTATATAGCGGGACCGATTACAATGAGCAGTTCTTC. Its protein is CASSLYSGTDYNEQFF. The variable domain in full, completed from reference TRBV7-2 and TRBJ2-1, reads GAGVSQSPSNKVTEKGKDVELRCDPISGHTALYWYRQSLGQGLEFLIYFQGNSAPDKSGLPSDRFSAERTGGSVSTLTIQRTQQEDSAVYLCASSLYSGTDYNEQFFGPGTRLTVL.

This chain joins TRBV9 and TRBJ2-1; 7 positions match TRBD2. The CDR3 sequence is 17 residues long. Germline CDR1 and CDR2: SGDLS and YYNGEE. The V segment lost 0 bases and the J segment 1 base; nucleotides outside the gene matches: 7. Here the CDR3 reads CASSVGFLAVSYNEQFF. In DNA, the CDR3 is TGTGCCAGCAGCGTAGGATTCCTAGCGGTATCCTACAATGAGCAGTTCTTC.

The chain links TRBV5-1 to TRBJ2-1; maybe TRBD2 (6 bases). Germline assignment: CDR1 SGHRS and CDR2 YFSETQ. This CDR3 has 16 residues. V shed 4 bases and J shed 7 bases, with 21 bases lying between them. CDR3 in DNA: TGCGCCAGCAGCCCAGGAGGCGGGAACACGGTTAATGAGCAGTTCTTC. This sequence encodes CASSPGGGNTVNEQFF.

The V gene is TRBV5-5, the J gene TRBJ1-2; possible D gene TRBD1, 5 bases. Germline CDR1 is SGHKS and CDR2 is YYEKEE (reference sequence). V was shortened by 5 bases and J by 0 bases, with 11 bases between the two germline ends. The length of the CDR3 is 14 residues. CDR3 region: CASRMDISNYGYTF. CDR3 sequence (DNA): TGTGCCAGCAGGATGGACATTTCTAACTATGGCTACACCTTC.

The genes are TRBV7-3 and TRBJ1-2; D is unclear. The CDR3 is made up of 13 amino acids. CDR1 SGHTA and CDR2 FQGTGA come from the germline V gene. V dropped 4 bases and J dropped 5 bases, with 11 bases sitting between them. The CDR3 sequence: CASSSHGGYGYTF. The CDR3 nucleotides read TGTGCCAGCAGCTCGCACGGCGGGTATGGCTACACCTTC.

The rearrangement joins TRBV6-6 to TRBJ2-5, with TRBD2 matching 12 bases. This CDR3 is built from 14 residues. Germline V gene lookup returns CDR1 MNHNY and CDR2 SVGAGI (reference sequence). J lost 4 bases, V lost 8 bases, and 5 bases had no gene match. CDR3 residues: CASELAGGGETQYF. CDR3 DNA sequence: TGTGCCAGCGAACTAGCGGGAGGAGGAGAGACCCAGTACTTC.

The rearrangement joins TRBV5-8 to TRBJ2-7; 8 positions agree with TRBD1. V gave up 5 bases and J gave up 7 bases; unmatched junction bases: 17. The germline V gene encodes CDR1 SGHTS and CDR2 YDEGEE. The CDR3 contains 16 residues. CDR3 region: CASRQKPRDRPGEQYF. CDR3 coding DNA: TGTGCCAGCAGACAGAAACCCCGGGACAGGCCAGGGGAGCAGTACTTC.

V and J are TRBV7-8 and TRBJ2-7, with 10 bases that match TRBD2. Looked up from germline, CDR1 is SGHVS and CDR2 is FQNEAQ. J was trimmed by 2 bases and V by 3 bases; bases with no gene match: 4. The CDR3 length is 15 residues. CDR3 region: CASSFSSGRPYEQYF. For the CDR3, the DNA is TGTGCCAGCAGCTTTAGTAGCGGGAGGCCCTACGAGCAGTACTTC.

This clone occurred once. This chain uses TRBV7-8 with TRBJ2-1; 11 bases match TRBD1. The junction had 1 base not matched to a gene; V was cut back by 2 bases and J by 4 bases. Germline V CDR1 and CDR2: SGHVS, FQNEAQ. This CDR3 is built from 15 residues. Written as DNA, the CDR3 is TGTGCCAGCAGCTTAAGGGACAGGGGGTACAATGAGCAGTTCTTC. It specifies CASSLRDRGYNEQFF.

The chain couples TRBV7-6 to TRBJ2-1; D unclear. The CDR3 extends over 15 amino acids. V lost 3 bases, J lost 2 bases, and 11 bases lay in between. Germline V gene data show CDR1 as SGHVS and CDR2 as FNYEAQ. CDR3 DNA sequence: TGTGCCAGCAGCTTCTCTAGTAACGCCTACAATGAGCAGTTCTTC. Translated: CASSFSSNAYNEQFF.

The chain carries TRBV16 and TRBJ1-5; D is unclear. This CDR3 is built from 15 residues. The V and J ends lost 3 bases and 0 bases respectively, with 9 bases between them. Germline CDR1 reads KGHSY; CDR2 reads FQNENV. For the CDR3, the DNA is TGTGCCAGCAGCCACCCGGGAAGTAGCAATCAGCCCCAGCATTTT. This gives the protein CASSHPGSSNQPQHF.

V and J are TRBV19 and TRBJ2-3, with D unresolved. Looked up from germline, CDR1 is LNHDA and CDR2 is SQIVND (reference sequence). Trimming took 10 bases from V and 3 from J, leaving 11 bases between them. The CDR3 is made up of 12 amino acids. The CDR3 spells CATSGETDTQYF. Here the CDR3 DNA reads TGTGCCACCTCAGGCGAGACAGATACGCAGTATTTT.

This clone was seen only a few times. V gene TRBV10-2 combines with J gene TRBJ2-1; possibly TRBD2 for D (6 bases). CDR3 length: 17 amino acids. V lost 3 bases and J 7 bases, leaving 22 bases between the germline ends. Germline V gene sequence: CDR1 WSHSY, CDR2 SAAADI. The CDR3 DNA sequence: TGCGCCAGCAGTGACCCGTGGGCCGGGACTTCACTTAATGAGCAGTTCTTC. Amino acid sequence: CASSDPWAGTSLNEQFF.

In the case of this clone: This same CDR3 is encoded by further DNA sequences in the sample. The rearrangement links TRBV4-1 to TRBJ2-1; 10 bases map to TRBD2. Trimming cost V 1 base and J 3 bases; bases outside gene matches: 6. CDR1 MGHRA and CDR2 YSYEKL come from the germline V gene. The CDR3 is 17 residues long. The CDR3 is CASSQGLAGVLYNEQFF. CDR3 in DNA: TGCGCCAGCAGCCAAGGGCTAGCGGGAGTACTCTACAATGAGCAGTTCTTC.

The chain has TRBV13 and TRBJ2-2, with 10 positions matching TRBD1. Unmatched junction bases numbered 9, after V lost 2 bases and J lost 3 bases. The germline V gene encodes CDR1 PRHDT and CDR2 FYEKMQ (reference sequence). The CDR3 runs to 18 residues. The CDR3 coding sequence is TGTGCCAGCAGCTTATTAAGACCCGGGACAGGGGACACCGGGGAGCTGTTTTTT. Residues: CASSLLRPGTGDTGELFF.